This TCR beta chain was sequenced for a study of cytomegalovirus exposure and HLA in healthy donors. CDR1 is GTSNPN, CDR2 SVGIG, per germline (reference sequence). CDR3 size: 14 residues. Between the trimmed V and J ends, which lost 4 bases and 5 bases, there was a span of 17 bases. This clone was observed once. Primers included in the PCR were 60 Vbeta and 13 Jbeta primers. Sequencing used immunoSEQ multiplex PCR; TCRdb keeps in-frame clones, though not all of them. The table includes fewer than 250,000 clones, about 79% detected once. The specimen was PBMCs. This rearrangement joins TRBV30 to TRBJ1-1, with a tentative D call TRBD1 (6 bases). The origin of this receptor is a male donor in good health and CMV-seronegative. The CDR3 region has the DNA TGTGCCTGGACCCTCGGAGTTAGGGGGACTGAAGCTTTCTTT. Translation: CAWTLGVRGTEAFF.